The next 26 T cell receptor beta chains were all read from a single sample in a study of T cell responses to AZD1222 COVID-19 vaccine. The protocol was immunoSEQ multiplex PCR, while the TCRdb copy is restricted to in-frame clones and leaves out a portion. The sample holds about 200,000 clones, approximately 93% seen once. Material: peripheral blood, obtained 28 days after the second AZD1222 dose. The receptors were gathered from an adult who received the AZD1222 COVID-19 vaccine.

This rearrangement joins TRBV6-5 to TRBJ2-2, with 10 positions matching TRBD1. The length of the CDR3 is 15 residues. Germline loops: CDR1 MNHEY, CDR2 SVGAGI. The V gene end was trimmed by 5 bases and the J gene end by 2 bases; junction bases not matched to a gene: 2. The CDR3 DNA reads TGTGCCAGCAGTCGACAGGGGGCCAACACCGGGGAGCTGTTTTTT. It codes for CASSRQGANTGELFF.

The rearrangement joins TRBV28 to TRBJ1-1; no clear D. The germline V and J ends were trimmed by 6 bases and 7 bases, with 9 bases remaining between them. The CDR3 is 11 residues long. Germline values: CDR1 MDHEN, CDR2 SYDVKM. The CDR3 is CASSLQFEAFF. The DNA for the CDR3 is TGTGCCAGCAGCTTACAGTTTGAAGCTTTCTTT.

This clone was counted only a few times. This chain connects TRBV10-2 to TRBJ1-4, with 8 nucleotides matching TRBD1. Germline loops: CDR1 WSHSY, CDR2 SAAADI. The V segment lost 6 bases and the J segment 5 bases; nucleotides outside the gene matches: 5. The CDR3 is 14 residues long. This CDR3 is CASRLDRVNEKLFF. In DNA, the CDR3 is TGCGCCAGCAGACTGGACAGGGTGAATGAAAAACTGTTTTTT.

The rearrangement links TRBV9 to TRBJ1-5; 7 bases fit TRBD1. Germline V gives CDR1 SGDLS, CDR2 YYNGEE. The CDR3 spans 15 residues. Trimming cost V 4 bases and J 4 bases; bases outside gene matches: 8. The CDR3 DNA reads as TGTGCCAGCAGCCCAGCCGGGGGACAGAATCAGCCCCAGCATTTT. Residues: CASSPAGGQNQPQHF.

J is TRBJ1-2 and V is TRBV9, with 9 positions matching TRBD1. Germline trimming cut 2 bases from V and 8 bases from J; bases unmatched to any gene: 7. CDR3 length: 14 amino acids. Looked up from germline, CDR1 is SGDLS and CDR2 is YYNGEE. CDR3 sequence: CASSVGQGNVGYTF. DNA of the CDR3: TGTGCCAGCAGCGTTGGACAGGGGAATGTCGGCTACACCTTC.

The J gene is TRBJ2-1, the V gene TRBV3-1 (or the pseudogene TRBV3-2), with D maybe TRBD2 (6 bases). The CDR3 extends over 14 amino acids. CDR1 and CDR2 from the germline V gene are LGHDT and YNNKEL (reference sequence). The V end was cut by 3 bases, the J end by 8 bases, with 14 bases between. CDR3 in amino acids: CASSHNSGVHEQFF. DNA for the CDR3: TGTGCCAGCAGCCACAATTCGGGAGTACATGAGCAGTTCTTC.

CDR3 nucleotide sequence: TGTGCCAGTAGTAACAGAGCCGGAAACACCATATATTTT. Amino acid sequence: CASSNRAGNTIYF. V is TRBV19 and J is TRBJ1-3; no clear D gene. V lost 4 bases and J 4 bases, leaving 8 bases between the germline ends. Germline-derived CDR1 and CDR2 are LNHDA and SQIVND (reference sequence). This CDR3 has 13 amino acids. Combining the CDR3 with reference TRBV19 and TRBJ1-3 gives the whole variable domain DGGITQSPKYLFRKEGQNVTLSCEQNLNHDAMYWYRQDPGQGLRLIYYSQIVNDFQKGDIAEGYSVSREKKESFPLTVTSAQKNPTAFYLCASSNRAGNTIYFGEGSWLTVV.

This chain links TRBV11-2 with TRBJ1-6; D is uncertain. The CDR3 totals 14 residues. CDR1 SGHAT and CDR2 FQNNGV come from the germline V gene. V lost 6 bases and J 6 bases, leaving 12 bases between the germline ends. The chain's CDR3 is CASRPPTTNSPLHF. CDR3 sequence (DNA): TGTGCCAGCAGACCCCCGACAACTAATTCACCCCTCCACTTT.

The V gene is TRBV3-1 (or the pseudogene TRBV3-2), the J gene TRBJ1-1, with a tentative D call TRBD1 (5 bases). Germline V gives CDR1 LGHDT, CDR2 YNNKEL (reference sequence). Trimming took off 6 bases at V and 10 bases at J, with 18 bases between the two ends. This CDR3 contains 13 residues. DNA of the CDR3: TGTGCCAGCAGTCGCCTTGGGGCCTCGGGAGCTTTCTTT. This translates into CASSRLGASGAFF.

The V and J genes are TRBV7-2 and TRBJ2-1; 8 bases line up with TRBD2. Germline trimming cut 0 bases from V and 1 base from J; bases unmatched to any gene: 11. Germline lookup yields CDR1 SGHTA and CDR2 FQGNSA. This CDR3 contains 19 residues. Written as DNA, the CDR3 is TGTGCCAGCAGCTTAGCCATCGGACTAGCTTTAACATCCTACAATGAGCAGTTCTTC. Amino acid sequence: CASSLAIGLALTSYNEQFF.

Notes on this clone: The sample has other DNA sequences that encode this CDR3 too. The V and J genes are TRBV3-1 (or the pseudogene TRBV3-2) and TRBJ1-4; tentative D call: TRBD1 (5 bases). This CDR3 is built from 13 residues. Germline CDR1 reads LGHDT; CDR2 reads YNNKEL (reference sequence). With 3 bases removed from V and 7 bases from J, the gap between germline ends came to 9 bases. The CDR3 region is CASSQGGIEKLFF. The CDR3 DNA reads TGTGCCAGCAGCCAGGGGGGGATTGAAAAACTGTTTTTT.

This chain links TRBV2 with TRBJ2-1; 7 bases agree with TRBD2. Germline V CDR1 and CDR2: SNHLY, FYNNEI. V lost 5 bases, J lost 6 bases, and 4 bases stayed unmatched. The CDR3 loop spans 13 amino acids. The CDR3: CASSPGLVNEQFF. The CDR3, as DNA: TGTGCCAGCAGTCCCGGACTAGTCAATGAGCAGTTCTTC.

The V and J genes are TRBV11-2 and TRBJ1-5, with D maybe TRBD1 (5 bases). Trimming removed 3 bases from V and 6 bases from J, with 15 bases in between. Germline CDR1 and CDR2: SGHAT and FQNNGV. The CDR3 sequence is 15 residues long. This CDR3 reads CASSLDGAQGQPQHF. For the CDR3, the DNA is TGTGCCAGCAGCTTGGATGGGGCCCAGGGTCAGCCCCAGCATTTT.

The chain links TRBV6-1 to TRBJ1-5; D remains ambiguous. CDR3 length equals 13 residues. CDR1 is MNHNS and CDR2 is SASEGT in the germline V gene. V was cut by 2 bases and J by 7 bases, with 9 bases left in between. This chain's CDR3 is CASSERAGQPQHF. The CDR3 nucleotides read TGTGCCAGCAGTGAAAGAGCGGGACAGCCCCAGCATTTT.

This CDR3 reads CASSPPGLAGTEQFF. The DNA of the CDR3 is TGTGCCAGCTCACCACCTGGTCTAGCGGGGACTGAGCAGTTCTTC. The rearrangement joins TRBV18 to TRBJ2-1; 9 bases match TRBD2. Unmatched junction bases numbered 6, after V lost 0 bases and J lost 9 bases. From germline, CDR1 is KGHSH and CDR2 LQKENI. The CDR3 contains 15 residues.

The count of this clone is one. The rearrangement uses TRBV5-6 and TRBJ1-3, with D hard to call. The ends were cut back, 2 bases at V and 1 base at J, with 10 bases in the middle. In germline, CDR1 is SGHDT, CDR2 YYEEEE. The CDR3 is 15 residues long. The CDR3 DNA reads TGTGCCAGCAGCTTATCTCCCGCTTCTGGAAACACCATATATTTT. Residues: CASSLSPASGNTIYF.

The CDR3, as DNA: TGTGCCAGCAGTCCGGGACAGTCCTATGGCTACACCTTC. As protein: CASSPGQSYGYTF. The gene calls are TRBV28 and TRBJ1-2, with 7 bases aligning to TRBD1. There are 13 residues in the CDR3. CDR1 and CDR2 (germline): MDHEN, SYDVKM. V lost 5 bases and J lost 4; bases outside the gene matches: 4.

The chain is built from TRBV21-1 and TRBJ2-7; the table gives TRBD1 as D, unverified against the DNA. TRBV21-1 is classified as a pseudogene. The CDR3 contains 17 residues. The CDR3 coding sequence is TGTGCCAGCAGCAAGGGGGGACAGCCCCAAAGCTCCTACGAGCAGTACTTC. This gives the protein CASSKGGQPQSSYEQYF.

This clone showed up just once. The chain couples TRBV18 to TRBJ1-5; TRBD1 agrees at 9 bases. CDR1 and CDR2 (germline): KGHSH, LQKENI. CDR3 length: 15 residues. Trimming cost V 3 bases and J 5 bases; bases outside gene matches: 5. In DNA, the CDR3 is TGTGCCAGCTCACCTGGACAGGGGCCCTATCAGCCCCAGCATTTT. This translates into CASSPGQGPYQPQHF.

This clone was found a few times. V usage is TRBV5-1 and J usage is TRBJ2-7; the match to TRBD1 covers 7 bases. This CDR3 has 14 amino acids. Germline-derived CDR1 and CDR2 are SGHRS and YFSETQ. With 0 bases clipped from V and 9 bases from J, the junction kept 9 bases outside the gene matches. CDR3 residues: CASSLAVGGEAQYF. Here the CDR3 DNA reads TGCGCCAGCAGCTTGGCCGTAGGGGGCGAGGCGCAGTACTTC.

In this sample, this clone turned up once. The chain recombines TRBV14 with TRBJ1-6; D possibly corresponds to TRBD1 (5 bases). V was trimmed by 6 bases and J by 7 bases, leaving 10 bases between them. The germline CDR1 and CDR2 sequences are SGHDN and FVKESK. CDR3 size: 13 residues. CDR3 DNA: TGTGCCAGCAGGGGACGGCAAAATTCACCCCTCCACTTT. Amino acid sequence: CASRGRQNSPLHF.

Notes on this clone: As the CDR3 is not closed by the conserved phenylalanine or tryptophan, this likely results from a read error. It is unclear where the CDR3 begins or ends on the DNA, so no DNA is shown, and the CDR3 is as TCRdb lists it. V gene TRBV5-1 combines with J gene TRBJ1-2; no DNA check was done on the table's D call, TRBD1. Termini included, the CDR3 measures 8 amino acids. Germline-derived CDR1 and CDR2 are SGHRS and YFSETQ. CDR3 protein: CASSPDRA.

This clone was recorded only once. In nucleotides, the CDR3 is TGCGCCAGCAGCTTGGGGGCGGGCACAGGGGGCAATCAGCCCCAGCATTTT. Its translation: CASSLGAGTGGNQPQHF. The chain uses TRBV5-1 and TRBJ1-5; TRBD1 aligns across 7 bases. V gave up 0 bases and J gave up 2 bases; unmatched junction bases: 8. The germline V gene encodes CDR1 SGHRS and CDR2 YFSETQ. CDR3 size: 17 residues.

The chain joins TRBV5-1 to TRBJ1-3; TRBD1 aligns across 9 bases. CDR3 length: 16 residues. CDR1 is SGHRS and CDR2 is YFSETQ in the germline V gene. V was clipped by 4 bases and J by 4 bases; unmatched bases: 9. The DNA for the CDR3 is TGCGCCAGCAGCGAACAGGGGGCGCGACTGGGAAACACCATATATTTT. As protein: CASSEQGARLGNTIYF.

The chain uses TRBV12-3 or TRBV12-4 and TRBJ1-1, with TRBD1 as a possible D gene (5 bases). CDR3 length: 13 amino acids. Trimming removed 2 bases from V and 4 bases from J, with 8 bases in between. The CDR3: CASSLLGGTEAFF. CDR3 nucleotides: TGTGCCAGCAGTTTATTGGGGGGCACTGAAGCTTTCTTT.

The chain is built from TRBV9 and TRBJ2-1; the match to TRBD2 covers 7 bases. The CDR3 extends over 15 amino acids. V gave up 4 bases and J gave up 5 bases; unmatched junction bases: 9. CDR1 and CDR2 from the germline V gene are SGDLS and YYNGEE. CDR3 nucleotides: TGTGCCAGCAGCTTCCTCTACGGGGGGAACAATGAGCAGTTCTTC. Amino acid sequence: CASSFLYGGNNEQFF.